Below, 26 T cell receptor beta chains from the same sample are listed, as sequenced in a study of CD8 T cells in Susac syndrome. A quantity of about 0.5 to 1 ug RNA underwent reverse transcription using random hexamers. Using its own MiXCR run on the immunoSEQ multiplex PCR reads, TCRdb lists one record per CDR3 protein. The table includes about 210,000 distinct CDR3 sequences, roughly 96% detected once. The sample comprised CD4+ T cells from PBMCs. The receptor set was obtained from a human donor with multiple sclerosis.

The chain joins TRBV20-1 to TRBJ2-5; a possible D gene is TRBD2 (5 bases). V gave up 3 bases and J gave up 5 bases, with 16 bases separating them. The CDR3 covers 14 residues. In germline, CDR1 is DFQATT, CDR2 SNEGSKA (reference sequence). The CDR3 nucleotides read TGCAGTGCTAGGAGGCGAGGGAACTGGGAGACCCAGTACTTC. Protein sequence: CSARRRGNWETQYF.

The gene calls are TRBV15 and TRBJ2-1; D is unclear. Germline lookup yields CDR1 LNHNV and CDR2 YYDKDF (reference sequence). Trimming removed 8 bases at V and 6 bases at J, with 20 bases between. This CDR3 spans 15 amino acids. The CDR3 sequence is CATRYQIGASNEQFF. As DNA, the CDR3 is TGTGCCACCCGATACCAAATAGGAGCGAGCAATGAGCAGTTCTTC.

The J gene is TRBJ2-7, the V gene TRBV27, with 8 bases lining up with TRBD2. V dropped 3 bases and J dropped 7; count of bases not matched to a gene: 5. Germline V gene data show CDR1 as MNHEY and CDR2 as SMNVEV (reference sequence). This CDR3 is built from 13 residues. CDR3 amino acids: CASSLGGRWEQYF. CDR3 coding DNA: TGTGCCAGCAGTTTGGGCGGGAGGTGGGAGCAGTACTTC.

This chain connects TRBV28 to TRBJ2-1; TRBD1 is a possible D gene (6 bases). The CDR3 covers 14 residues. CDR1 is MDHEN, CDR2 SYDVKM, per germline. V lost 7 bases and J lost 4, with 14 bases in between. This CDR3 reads CASKAGDSYNEQFF. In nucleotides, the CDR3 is TGTGCCAGCAAGGCAGGGGATTCGTACAATGAGCAGTTCTTC.

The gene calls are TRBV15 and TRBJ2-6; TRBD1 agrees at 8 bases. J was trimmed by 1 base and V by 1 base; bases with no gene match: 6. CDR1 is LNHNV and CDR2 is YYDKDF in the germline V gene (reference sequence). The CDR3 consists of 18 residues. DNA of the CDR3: TGTGCCACCAGCAGAGGGTCAGGGGGCAGGTCTGGGGCCAACGTCCTGACTTTC. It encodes CATSRGSGGRSGANVLTF.

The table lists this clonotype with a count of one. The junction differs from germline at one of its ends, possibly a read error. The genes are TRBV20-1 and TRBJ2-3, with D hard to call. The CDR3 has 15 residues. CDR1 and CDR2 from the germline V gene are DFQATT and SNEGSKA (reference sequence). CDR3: CSAREHEGPTNTQYF. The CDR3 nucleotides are TGCAGTGCTAGAGAACATGAAGGGCCCACAAATACGCAGTATTTT.

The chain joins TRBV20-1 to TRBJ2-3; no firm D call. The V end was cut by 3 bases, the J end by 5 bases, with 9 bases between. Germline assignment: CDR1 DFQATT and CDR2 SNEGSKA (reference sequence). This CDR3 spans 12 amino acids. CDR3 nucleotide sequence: TGCAGTGCTAGTCCCTCGGGAGATACGCAGTATTTT. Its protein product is CSASPSGDTQYF.

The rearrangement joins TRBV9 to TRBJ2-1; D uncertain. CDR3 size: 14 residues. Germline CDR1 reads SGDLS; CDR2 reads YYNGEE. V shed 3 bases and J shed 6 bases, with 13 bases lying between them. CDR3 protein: CASSGVWPSNEQFF. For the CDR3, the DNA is TGTGCCAGCAGCGGCGTATGGCCGAGCAATGAGCAGTTCTTC.

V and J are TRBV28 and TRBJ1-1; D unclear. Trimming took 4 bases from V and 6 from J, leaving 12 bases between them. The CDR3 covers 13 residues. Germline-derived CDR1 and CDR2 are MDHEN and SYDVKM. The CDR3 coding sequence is TGTGCCAGCAGTTATCCGGGTCGGCCTGAAGCTTTCTTT. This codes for CASSYPGRPEAFF.

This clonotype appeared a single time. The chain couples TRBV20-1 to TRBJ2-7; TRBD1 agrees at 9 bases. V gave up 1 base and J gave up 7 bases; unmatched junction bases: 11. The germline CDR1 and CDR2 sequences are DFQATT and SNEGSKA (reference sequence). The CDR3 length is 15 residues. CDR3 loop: CSARVPGQGPGEQYF. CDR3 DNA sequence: TGCAGTGCTAGAGTGCCGGGACAGGGTCCGGGTGAGCAGTACTTC.

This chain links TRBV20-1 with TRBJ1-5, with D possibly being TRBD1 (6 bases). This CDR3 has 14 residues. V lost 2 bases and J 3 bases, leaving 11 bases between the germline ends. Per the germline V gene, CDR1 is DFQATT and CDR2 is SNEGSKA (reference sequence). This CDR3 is CSARPTGINQPQHF. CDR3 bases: TGCAGTGCTAGACCGACAGGAATCAATCAGCCCCAGCATTTT.

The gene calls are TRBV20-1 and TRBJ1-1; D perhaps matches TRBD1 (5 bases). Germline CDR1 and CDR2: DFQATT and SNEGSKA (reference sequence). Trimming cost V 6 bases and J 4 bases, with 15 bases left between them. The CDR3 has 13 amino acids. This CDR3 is CSALPGRTTEAFF. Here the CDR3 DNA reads TGCAGTGCCCTTCCGGGGCGGACCACTGAAGCTTTCTTT.

The CDR3 DNA reads as TGTGCCACCTCTTGGGGCACAGATACGCAGTATTTT. Protein product: CATSWGTDTQYF. J is TRBJ2-3 and V is TRBV15; D not certain. Germline V gene sequence: CDR1 LNHNV, CDR2 YYDKDF (reference sequence). Between the trimmed V and J ends, which lost 8 bases and 1 base, there was a span of 7 bases. The CDR3 covers 12 residues.

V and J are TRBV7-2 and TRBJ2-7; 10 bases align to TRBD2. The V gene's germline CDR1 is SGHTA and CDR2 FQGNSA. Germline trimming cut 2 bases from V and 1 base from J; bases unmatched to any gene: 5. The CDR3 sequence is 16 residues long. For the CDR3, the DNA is TGTGCCAGCAGCTTAAGCGGGAGGGCGGGTTCCTACGAGCAGTACTTC. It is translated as CASSLSGRAGSYEQYF.

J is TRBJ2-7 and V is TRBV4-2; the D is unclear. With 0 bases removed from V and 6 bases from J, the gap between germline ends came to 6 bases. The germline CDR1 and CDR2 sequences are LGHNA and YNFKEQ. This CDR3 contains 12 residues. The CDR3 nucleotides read TGTGCCAGCAGCCAAGACGTCTCCGAGCAGTACTTC. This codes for CASSQDVSEQYF.

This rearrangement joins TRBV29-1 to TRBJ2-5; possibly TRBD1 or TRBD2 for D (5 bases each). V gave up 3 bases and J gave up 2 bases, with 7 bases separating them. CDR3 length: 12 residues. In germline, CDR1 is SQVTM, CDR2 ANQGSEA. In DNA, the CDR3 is TGCAGCGTTGATTGGGGGCAAGAGACCCAGTACTTC. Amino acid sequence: CSVDWGQETQYF.

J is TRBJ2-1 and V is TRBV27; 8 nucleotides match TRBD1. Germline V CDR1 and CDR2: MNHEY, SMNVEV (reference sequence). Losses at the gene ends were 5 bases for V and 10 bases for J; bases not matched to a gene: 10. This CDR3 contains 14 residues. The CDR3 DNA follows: TGTGCCAGCAGTCTGATGGCAGGGGGCTACGAGCAGTTCTTC. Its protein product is CASSLMAGGYEQFF.

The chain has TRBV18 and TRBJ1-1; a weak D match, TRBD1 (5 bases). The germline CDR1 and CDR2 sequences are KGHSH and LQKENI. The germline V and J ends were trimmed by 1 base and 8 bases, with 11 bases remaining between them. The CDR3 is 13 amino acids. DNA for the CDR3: TGTGCCAGCTCACCACTCCCCAGGGAGGAAGCTTTCTTT. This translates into CASSPLPREEAFF.

Written as DNA, the CDR3 is TGTGCCACCAGCAGACTGCAGGGGCCCGGGGAGCTGTTTTTT. It translates to CATSRLQGPGELFF. This rearrangement joins TRBV15 to TRBJ2-2; the D gene is possibly TRBD1 (6 bases). There are 14 residues in the CDR3. V gave up 2 bases and J gave up 6 bases, with 10 bases separating them. Germline V gene lookup returns CDR1 LNHNV and CDR2 YYDKDF (reference sequence).

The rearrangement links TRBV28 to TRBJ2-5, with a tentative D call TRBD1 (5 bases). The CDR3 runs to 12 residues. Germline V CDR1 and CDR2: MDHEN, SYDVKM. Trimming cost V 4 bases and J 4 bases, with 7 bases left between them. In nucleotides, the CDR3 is TGTGCCAGCAGTTCCACAGGAGAGACCCAGTACTTC. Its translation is CASSSTGETQYF.

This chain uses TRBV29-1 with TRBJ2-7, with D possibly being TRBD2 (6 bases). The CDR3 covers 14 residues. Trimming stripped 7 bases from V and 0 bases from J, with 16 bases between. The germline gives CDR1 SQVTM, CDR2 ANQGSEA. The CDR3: CSAGGAGSSYEQYF. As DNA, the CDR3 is TGCAGCGCAGGTGGAGCCGGGAGCTCCTACGAGCAGTACTTC.

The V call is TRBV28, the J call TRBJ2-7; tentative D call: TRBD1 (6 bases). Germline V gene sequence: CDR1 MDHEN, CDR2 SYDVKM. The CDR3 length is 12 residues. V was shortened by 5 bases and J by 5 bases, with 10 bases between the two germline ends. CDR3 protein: CASSIQGNEQYF. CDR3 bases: TGTGCCAGCAGTATACAGGGAAACGAGCAGTACTTC.

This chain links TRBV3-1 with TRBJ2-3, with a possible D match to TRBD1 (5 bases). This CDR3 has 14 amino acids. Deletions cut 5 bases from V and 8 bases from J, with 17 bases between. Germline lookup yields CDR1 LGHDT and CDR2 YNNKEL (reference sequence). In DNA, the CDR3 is TGTGCCAGCAGCTCAGGGCCCGACGGTAGTACGCAGTATTTT. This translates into CASSSGPDGSTQYF.

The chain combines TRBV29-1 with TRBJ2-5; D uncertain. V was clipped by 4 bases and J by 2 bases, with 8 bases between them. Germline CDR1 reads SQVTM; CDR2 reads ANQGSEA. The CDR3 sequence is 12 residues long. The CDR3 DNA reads TGCAGCGTTGGGGCAGCTCAAGAGACCCAGTACTTC. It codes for CSVGAAQETQYF.

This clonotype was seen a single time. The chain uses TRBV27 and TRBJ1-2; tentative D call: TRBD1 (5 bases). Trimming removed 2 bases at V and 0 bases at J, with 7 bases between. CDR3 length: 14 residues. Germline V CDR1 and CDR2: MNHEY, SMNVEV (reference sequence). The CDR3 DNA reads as TGTGCCAGCAGTTTAGGACACACTAACTATGGCTACACCTTC. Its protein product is CASSLGHTNYGYTF.

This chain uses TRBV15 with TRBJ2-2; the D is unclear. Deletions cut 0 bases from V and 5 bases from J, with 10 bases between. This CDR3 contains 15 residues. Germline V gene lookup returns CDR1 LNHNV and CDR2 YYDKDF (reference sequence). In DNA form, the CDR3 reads TGTGCCACCAGCAGAGATTCCCCGCGGACCGGGGAGCTGTTTTTT. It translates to CATSRDSPRTGELFF.